Here is one T cell receptor (beta chain) with its context. The antigen remains unidentified. J was trimmed by 6 bases and V by 6 bases; bases with no gene match: 15. Germline CDR1 reads MGHDK; CDR2 reads SYGVNS. The CDR3 sequence is 17 residues long. This sample was taken from a study of radiation and T cells in renal cell carcinoma. Study results and limitations: Dominant CDR3 motifs occupied more repertoire in irradiated than control tumors. Irradiated tumors had higher TCR clonality than control tumors.

The treatment here: treatment-naive control, cytoreductive nephrectomy. This renal cell carcinoma was of the clear cell type. Only in-frame clones appear in the TCRdb table, and some are missing; sequencing was by immunoSEQ multiplex PCR. The data hold some 21,000 clones, with under 65% observed a single time. The receptor comes from a human donor with renal cell carcinoma. This chain links TRBV25-1 with TRBJ2-2; 8 bases map to TRBD1. The sample here was tumor tissue, taken from a patient whose treatment was nephrectomy without radiotherapy. The CDR3 loop is CASSLADAGGASGELFF. For the CDR3, the DNA is TGTGCCAGCAGCTTGGCCGATGCAGGGGGCGCTTCCGGGGAGCTGTTTTTT.